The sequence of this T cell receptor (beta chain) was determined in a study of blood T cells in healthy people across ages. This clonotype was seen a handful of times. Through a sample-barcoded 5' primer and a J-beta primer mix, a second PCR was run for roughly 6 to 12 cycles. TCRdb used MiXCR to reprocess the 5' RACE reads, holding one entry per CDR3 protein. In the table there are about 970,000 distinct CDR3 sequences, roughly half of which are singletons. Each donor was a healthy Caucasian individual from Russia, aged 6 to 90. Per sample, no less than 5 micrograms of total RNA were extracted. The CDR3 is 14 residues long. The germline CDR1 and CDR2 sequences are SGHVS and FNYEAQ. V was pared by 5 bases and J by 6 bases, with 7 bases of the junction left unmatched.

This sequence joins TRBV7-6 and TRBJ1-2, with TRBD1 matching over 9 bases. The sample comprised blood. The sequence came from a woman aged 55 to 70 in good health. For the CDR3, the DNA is TGTGCCAGCAGCGAAGGGACAGGGAATGATGGCTACACCTTC. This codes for CASSEGTGNDGYTF.